Listed below are T cell receptor beta chains from one sample, sequenced in a study of T cells in Graves' hyperthyroidism and ophthalmopathy. TCRdb re-derived calls from the multiplex PCR reads in MiXCR, one entry per CDR3 protein. This table holds about half a million distinct CDR3 sequences, 22% found once. The sample consisted of blood. These receptors were obtained from a woman aged 70 to 79 with Graves' ophthalmopathy. The CDR3 runs from the conserved cysteine through the conserved F or W.

j_gene | v_gene | CDR3aa
TRBJ2-7 | TRBV12-3/TRBV12-4 | CASRIRAGLAGETSSYEQYF
TRBJ1-1 | TRBV20-1 | CSAPSGGRHTEAFF
TRBJ2-4 | TRBV11-2 | CASSAHSGRGDIQYF
TRBJ2-5 | TRBV6-5 | CASSYPGAGRETQYF
TRBJ1-1 | TRBV9 | CASSTPPNTEAFF
TRBJ2-5 | TRBV2 | CASSEGVGGVETQYF
TRBJ1-1 | TRBV6-2/TRBV6-3 | CASSSGTVTEAFF
TRBJ1-5 | TRBV28 | CASSLKGPGVGNQPQHF
TRBJ2-1 | TRBV20-1 | CSASRTSGFEQFF
TRBJ2-5 | TRBV6-4 | CASSDSGGAGDTQETQYF
TRBJ2-7 | TRBV19 | CASSWTGTSEEQYF
TRBJ1-2 | TRBV20-1 | CSARDSLAIGGYTF
TRBJ2-2 | TRBV4-3 | CASSQDAAGVPGELFF
TRBJ2-5 | TRBV20-1 | CSSSRDAQETQYF
TRBJ1-2 | TRBV6-2/TRBV6-3 | CASSYAGHGYTF
TRBJ1-1 | TRBV5-6 | CASSFDRGWVEAFF
TRBJ1-1 | TRBV5-1 | CASSLGSKNMNTEAFF
TRBJ2-2 | TRBV29-1 | CSGGGPTGELFF
TRBJ2-1 | TRBV20-1 | CSARDYGIYNEQFF
TRBJ2-1 | TRBV20-1 | CSVRGGIYNEQFF
TRBJ1-2 | TRBV28 | CASSAFYGYTF
TRBJ2-2 | TRBV20-1 | CSAYPGLASTGELFF
TRBJ2-1 | TRBV25-1 | CASSGNNPGAYNEQFF
TRBJ1-4 | TRBV9 | CASSARRTGDREGNEKLFF
TRBJ1-1 | TRBV6-2/TRBV6-3 | CASTSRWNTEAFF
TRBJ2-4 | TRBV11-2 | CASSPYYLAKNIQYF
TRBJ2-1 | TRBV30 | CAWGLADPRFF
TRBJ2-3 | TRBV7-2 | CASSLRSGAGVTDTQYF
TRBJ2-7 | TRBV30 | CAWSPGQVISYEQYF
TRBJ2-7 | TRBV20-1 | CSARDREGSHYEQYF
TRBJ2-3 | TRBV3-1 | CASSQPPPTDTQYF
TRBJ2-3 | TRBV12-3/TRBV12-4 | CASSRRRAGGEQDTQYF
TRBJ2-1 | TRBV7-9 | CASSTNLAPPVNEQFF
TRBJ1-2 | TRBV4-1 | CASSQWTGRSGYTF
TRBJ2-1 | TRBV9 | CASSVVTDNEQFF
TRBJ2-3 | TRBV10-3 | CAIRGLAGVVDTQYF
TRBJ1-1 | TRBV19 | CASSTAALNTEAFF
TRBJ2-7 | TRBV7-2 | CASSRNFRQGAYEQYF
TRBJ2-1 | TRBV29-1 | CSVDEGGYNEQFF
TRBJ1-1 | TRBV2 | CASCRFSGTEAFF
TRBJ2-1 | TRBV2 | CASSRDYNEQFF
TRBJ1-5 | TRBV20-1 | CSAREPGQPQHF
TRBJ2-5 | TRBV7-2 | CASSPLAGGPVETQYF
TRBJ2-3 | TRBV28 | CASSLKGAHTQYF
TRBJ2-3 | TRBV9 | CASSAGQGADADTQYF
TRBJ1-1 | TRBV30 | CAWDWGLGTEAFF
TRBJ2-4 | TRBV20-1 | CSAVREIQYF
TRBJ2-3 | TRBV19 | CASSTTRTGGTDTQYF
TRBJ1-1 | TRBV28 | CASSRDRGVAGNTEAFF
TRBJ2-3 | TRBV20-1 | CSARDPWVGGRLDTQYF
TRBJ2-7 | TRBV6-2/TRBV6-3 | CASSYPRTSGRYEQYF
TRBJ2-5 | TRBV10-3 | CAISGAKETQYF